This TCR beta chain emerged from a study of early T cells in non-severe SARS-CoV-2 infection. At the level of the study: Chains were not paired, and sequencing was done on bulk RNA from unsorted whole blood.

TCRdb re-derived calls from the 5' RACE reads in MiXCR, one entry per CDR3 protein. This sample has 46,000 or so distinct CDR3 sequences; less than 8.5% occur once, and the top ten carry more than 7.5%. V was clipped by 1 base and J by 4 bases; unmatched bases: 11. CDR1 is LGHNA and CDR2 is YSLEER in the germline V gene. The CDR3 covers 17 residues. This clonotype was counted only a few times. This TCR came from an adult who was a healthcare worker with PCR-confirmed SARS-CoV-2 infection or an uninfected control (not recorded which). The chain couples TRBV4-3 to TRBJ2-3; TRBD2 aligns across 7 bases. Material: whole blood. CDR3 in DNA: TGCGCCAGCAGCCAAGTTTATTCCCGGGGGGAACCAGATACGCAGTATTTT. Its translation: CASSQVYSRGEPDTQYF.